The sequence of this T cell receptor (beta chain) was determined in a study of T cell clonotyping in hematopoietic cell transplantation. Only in-frame clones appear in the TCRdb table, and some are missing; sequencing was by immunoSEQ multiplex PCR. The top ten hold 3% to 4.5% of the sample, which has around 21,000 clones, roughly nine tenths seen once. The time point: recipient sample about 28 days before transplant, after cytoreduction. The CDR3 runs 13 residues. CDR1 and CDR2 (germline): LGHNA, YSLEER. V dropped 2 bases and J dropped 0 bases, with 2 bases sitting between them. This TCR derives from a man aged 18 to 29 with biphenotypic leukemia. Some clones in this sample may be carry-over from other donors' samples. The chain joins TRBV4-3 to TRBJ2-1; D ambiguous. The sequencing here drew on peripheral blood mononuclear cells, taken before stem cell transplant. The CDR3 loop reads CASSQSSYNEQFF. Written as DNA, the CDR3 is TGCGCCAGCAGCCAAAGCTCCTACAATGAGCAGTTCTTC.